The source of this T cell receptor beta chain is a study of blood T cell repertoires in COVID-19. Study-level background: Donors in the United States, Italy and Spain gave samples during acute or convalescent COVID-19. PBMCs, B-cell-depleted T cells, or T cells provided the cDNA or gDNA that made up the material.

CDR1 is SGHRS, CDR2 YFSETQ, per germline. Trimming left V 4 bases short and J 1 base short, with 11 bases between. This CDR3 has 14 residues. Per the original data handling: By means of reference gene primer amplification, nucleated cell counts were estimated. Assay: immunoSEQ multiplex PCR; the TCRdb copy retains only in-frame clones and omits some. D and trimming come from the DNA, and the V and J calls and clone size come from that table. This sample yields 110,000 or so clones, of which about 80% are seen a single time; 8.1% belongs to the top ten. What was sequenced was peripheral blood. V and J are TRBV5-1 and TRBJ1-2, with D unclear. The receptor was isolated from a woman in her forties with acute or convalescent COVID-19. For the CDR3, the DNA is TGCGCCAGCAGCCGAGACGGGGATAACTATGGCTACACCTTC. It yields the protein CASSRDGDNYGYTF. Full variable domain (remainder filled in from reference TRBV5-1 and TRBJ1-2): KAGVTQTPRYLIKTRGQQVTLSCSPISGHRSVSWYQQTPGQGLQFLFEYFSETQRNKGNFPGRFSGRQFSNSRSEMNVSTLELGDSALYLCASSRDGDNYGYTFGSGTRLTVV.